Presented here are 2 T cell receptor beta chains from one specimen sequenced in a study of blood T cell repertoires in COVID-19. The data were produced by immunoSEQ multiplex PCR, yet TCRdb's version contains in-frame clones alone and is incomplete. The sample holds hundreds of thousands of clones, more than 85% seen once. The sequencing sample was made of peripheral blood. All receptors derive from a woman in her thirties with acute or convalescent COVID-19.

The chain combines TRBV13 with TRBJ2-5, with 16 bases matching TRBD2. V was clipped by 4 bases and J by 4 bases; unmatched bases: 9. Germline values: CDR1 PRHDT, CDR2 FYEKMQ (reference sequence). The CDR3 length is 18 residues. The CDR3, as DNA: TGTGCCAGCAGCTCGACCGGGACTAGCGGGGGGGCTTTAGAGACCCAGTACTTC. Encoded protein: CASSSTGTSGGALETQYF.

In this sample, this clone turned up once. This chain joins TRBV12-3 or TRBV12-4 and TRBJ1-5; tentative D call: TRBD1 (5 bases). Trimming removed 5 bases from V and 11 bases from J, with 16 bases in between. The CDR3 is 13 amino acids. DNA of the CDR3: TGTGCCAGCAGTCCCCGACAGACCGAAGCCCAGCATTTT. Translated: CASSPRQTEAQHF.